Listed here is a single T cell receptor beta chain. The data are from a study of blood T cell repertoires in COVID-19. The ends lost 11 bases at V and 6 bases at J; junction bases unmatched: 11. Germline CDR1 reads MNHEY; CDR2 reads SVGAGI. CDR3 length equals 14 residues. Some clones are missing from TCRdb's copy, which holds only in-frame ones; the method was immunoSEQ multiplex PCR. In the table there are roughly 250,000 clones, 70% to 90% of which are singletons. V and J are TRBV6-5 and TRBJ1-5, with 9 bases matching TRBD1. The source material was peripheral blood. The source is a human donor with COVID-19, enrolled during active disease. The donor label of this sample is uncertain. The CDR3 nucleotides read TGTGCCGGAGAACAGGGGGCGGACGGTCAGCCCCAGCATTTT. It codes for CAGEQGADGQPQHF.